The rows below give T cell receptor beta chains drawn from one sample of a study of blood T cells in healthy people across ages. TCRdb re-called the 5' RACE reads through MiXCR, storing one row per CDR3 protein. The table has some 1.5 million distinct CDR3 sequences, approximately 39% seen once. Sequenced: blood. Every receptor here comes from a woman under 30 in good health. The CDR3 runs from the conserved cysteine through the conserved F or W. The D gene is left open where the match is weak. Part of the rows lack a size; the others show once, few, many or a class for expanded clones.

V,D,size,J,CDR3,DNA
TRBV28,-,few,TRBJ2-5,CASSLHRHEETQYF,TGTGCCAGCAGTTTACACAGGCATGAAGAGACCCAGTACTTC
TRBV27,TRBD1,-,TRBJ1-4,CASRRTGGNEKLFF,TGTGCCAGCAGACGGACAGGGGGAAATGAAAAACTGTTTTTT
TRBV12-3/TRBV12-4,-,-,TRBJ2-4,CASSRTGSGTKNIQYF,TGTGCCAGCAGCCGTACAGGGAGTGGGACCAAAAACATTCAGTACTTC
TRBV20-1,TRBD2,-,TRBJ2-1,CSARVGAGGYNEQFF,TGCAGTGCTAGAGTTGGAGCGGGAGGGTACAATGAGCAGTTCTTC
TRBV21-1,-,once,TRBJ2-3,CASTLEGETDTKYF,TGTGCCAGCACCCTGGAGGGGGAGACAGATACGAAGTATTTT
TRBV10-3,-,-,TRBJ1-2,CAISEYSRSHTGYTF,TGTGCCATCAGTGAGTACAGCCGAAGCCATACCGGCTACACCTTC
TRBV12-3/TRBV12-4,TRBD2,-,TRBJ2-5,CASSYWGGAYNEQYF,TGTGCCAGCAGTTATTGGGGAGGGGCCTACAATGAGCAGTACTTC
TRBV29-1,-,few,TRBJ1-1,CSVEDPGRNTEAFF,TGCAGCGTTGAAGACCCCGGAAGGAACACTGAAGCTTTCTTT
TRBV20-1,TRBD2,-,TRBJ2-2,CSATGTTTGELFF,TGCAGTGCTACCGGGACTACCACCGGGGAGCTGTTTTTT
TRBV10-2,-,many,TRBJ2-1,CASSEIPYNEQFF,TGCGCCAGCAGTGAGATCCCTTACAATGAGCAGTTCTTC
TRBV9,-,-,TRBJ1-1,CASSVAGWNTEAFF,TGTGCCAGCAGCGTCGCAGGGTGGAACACTGAAGCTTTCTTT
TRBV28,-,few,TRBJ1-1,CASSLVVMRVTEAFF,TGTGCCAGCAGTTTAGTAGTAATGAGGGTCACTGAAGCTTTCTTT
TRBV4-3,-,-,TRBJ1-4,CASSQAYRAEKLFF,TGCGCCAGCAGCCAGGCGTACAGGGCTGAAAAACTGTTTTTT
TRBV3-1,-,-,TRBJ2-7,CASSQGLVYEQYF,TGTGCCAGCAGCCAAGGGCTAGTCTACGAGCAGTACTTC
TRBV7-2,-,-,TRBJ2-7,CASSPGLHEQYF,TGTGCCAGCAGCCCAGGGCTCCACGAGCAGTACTTC
TRBV20-1,TRBD2,-,TRBJ2-1,CSARGTSDRNEQFF,TGCAGTGCCCGAGGGACTAGCGACCGCAATGAGCAGTTCTTC
TRBV5-1,TRBD1,-,TRBJ2-7,CASSGTVSSYEQYF,TGCGCCAGTTCCGGGACAGTAAGCTCCTACGAGCAGTACTTC
TRBV6-6,-,-,TRBJ1-2,CASSPGTDYYGYTF,TGTGCCAGCAGTCCGGGGACGGATTATTATGGCTACACCTTC
TRBV25-1,-,-,TRBJ2-1,CASSEANGGPYNEQFF,TGTGCCAGCAGTGAAGCCAACGGAGGACCCTACAATGAGCAGTTCTTC
TRBV6-1,TRBD2,-,TRBJ2-5,CASWGLAGGQETQYF,TGTGCCAGCTGGGGACTAGCGGGGGGGCAAGAGACCCAGTACTTC
TRBV3-1,TRBD2,-,TRBJ2-1,CASSQGRTSGVLNEQFF,TGTGCCAGCAGCCAAGGCAGGACTAGCGGGGTGTTAAATGAGCAGTTCTTC
TRBV2,TRBD2,few,TRBJ2-1,CASSGSLAGAYNEQFF,TGTGCCAGCAGTGGCAGCCTAGCGGGGGCCTACAATGAGCAGTTCTTC
TRBV27,-,-,TRBJ2-7,CATAPGQSSYGQYF,TGTGCCACGGCCCCGGGGCAGAGCTCCTACGGGCAGTACTTC
TRBV6-2/TRBV6-3,-,-,TRBJ1-1,CASRGSGDTEAFF,TGTGCCAGCAGGGGATCTGGGGACACTGAAGCTTTCTTT
TRBV9,-,-,TRBJ2-1,CASSVEQMSYNEQFF,TGTGCCAGCAGCGTAGAACAGATGAGCTACAATGAGCAGTTCTTC
TRBV24-1,TRBD2,-,TRBJ2-1,CATSDSSGLASYNEQFF,TGTGCCACCAGTGATTCCTCGGGACTAGCCTCCTACAATGAGCAGTTCTTC
TRBV25-1,-,few,TRBJ2-7,CASSEATSYEQYF,TGTGCCAGCAGTGAAGCGACAAGCTACGAGCAGTACTTC
TRBV4-3,-,-,TRBJ1-2,CASSQVSDIEGYGYTF,TGCGCCAGCAGCCAAGTGAGTGACATCGAGGGCTATGGCTACACCTTC
TRBV7-2,TRBD1,-,TRBJ1-6,CTSSSGQGGPPLHF,TGTACCAGCAGCTCGGGACAGGGTGGCCCACCCCTCCACTTT
TRBV29-1,TRBD1,-,TRBJ2-7,CSVTNRGQSGFYEQYF,TGCAGCGTTACTAACAGGGGGCAAAGCGGGTTCTACGAGCAGTACTTC
TRBV20-1,TRBD2,-,TRBJ2-5,CSARPKGLAVAETQYF,TGCAGTGCTAGACCCAAGGGACTAGCGGTGGCGGAGACCCAGTACTTC
TRBV4-1,-,-,TRBJ2-3,CASSQVTERDTQYF,TGCGCCAGCAGCCAAGTCACCGAGAGGGATACGCAGTATTTT
TRBV9,TRBD2,few,TRBJ2-2,CASSTSLLAGDLNTGELFF,TGTGCCAGCAGCACCAGCCTACTAGCGGGGGACCTGAACACCGGGGAGCTGTTTTTT
TRBV6-1,TRBD2,-,TRBJ2-7,CASYWTSGSPSSYNEQYF,TGTGCCAGCTACTGGACTAGCGGGAGCCCTAGCTCCTACAATGAGCAGTACTTC
TRBV28,-,-,TRBJ2-2,CAHNGGNTGELFF,TGTGCCCATAACGGTGGGAACACCGGGGAGCTGTTTTTT
TRBV7-3,-,once,TRBJ1-2,CASSLDRNSGHTF,TGTGCCAGCAGCTTAGACAGGAACTCTGGCCACACCTTC
TRBV20-1,TRBD2,few,TRBJ2-1,CSAISGGVRNEQFF,TGCAGTGCTATAAGCGGGGGGGTAAGGAATGAGCAGTTCTTC
TRBV3-1,-,-,TRBJ2-7,CASSPTRGYEQYF,TGTGCCAGCAGCCCCACCAGAGGCTACGAGCAGTACTTC
TRBV20-1,-,-,TRBJ1-2,CSVIPTGGGLNYGYTF,TGCAGTGTTATCCCGACAGGCGGAGGCCTTAACTATGGCTACACCTTC
TRBV6-1,-,-,TRBJ1-5,CASSERGGPQHF,TGTGCCAGCAGTGAAAGGGGAGGCCCCCAGCATTTT
TRBV6-1,-,few,TRBJ1-2,CASSKTGAVWNYGYTF,TGTGCCAGCAGCAAAACGGGGGCGGTATGGAACTATGGCTACACCTTC
TRBV18,-,-,TRBJ2-7,CASSPFQGSLDEQYF,TGTGCCAGCTCACCTTTCCAGGGGTCCCTAGACGAGCAGTACTTC
TRBV27,-,few,TRBJ1-5,CASSHSDPNQPQHF,TGTGCCAGCAGTCATTCCGACCCCAATCAGCCCCAGCATTTT
TRBV4-3,-,-,TRBJ2-1,CASGAGRGYVDEQFF,TGCGCCAGTGGGGCCGGCAGGGGATATGTTGATGAGCAGTTCTTC
TRBV7-9,-,-,TRBJ2-5,CASSYPCQETQYF,TGTGCCAGCAGCTACCCGTGCCAAGAGACCCAGTACTTC
TRBV6-1,-,few,TRBJ2-1,CASSAGTIPSDEQFF,TGTGCCAGCAGTGCAGGGACAATCCCGAGCGATGAGCAGTTCTTC